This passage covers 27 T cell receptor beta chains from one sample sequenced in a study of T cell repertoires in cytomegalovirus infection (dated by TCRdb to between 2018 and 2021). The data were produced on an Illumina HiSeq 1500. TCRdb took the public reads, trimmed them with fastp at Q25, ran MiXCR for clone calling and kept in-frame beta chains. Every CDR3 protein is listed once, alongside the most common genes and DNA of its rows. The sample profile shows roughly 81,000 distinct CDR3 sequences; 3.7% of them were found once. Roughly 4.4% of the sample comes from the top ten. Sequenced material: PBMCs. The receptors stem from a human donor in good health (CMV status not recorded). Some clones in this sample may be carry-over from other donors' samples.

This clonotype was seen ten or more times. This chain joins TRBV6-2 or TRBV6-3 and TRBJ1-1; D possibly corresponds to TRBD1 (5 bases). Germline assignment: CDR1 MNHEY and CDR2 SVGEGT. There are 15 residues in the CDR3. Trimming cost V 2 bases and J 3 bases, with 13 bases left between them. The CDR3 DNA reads TGTGCCAGCAGTTACGACGGAACAGGACACACTGAAGCTTTCTTT. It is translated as CASSYDGTGHTEAFF.

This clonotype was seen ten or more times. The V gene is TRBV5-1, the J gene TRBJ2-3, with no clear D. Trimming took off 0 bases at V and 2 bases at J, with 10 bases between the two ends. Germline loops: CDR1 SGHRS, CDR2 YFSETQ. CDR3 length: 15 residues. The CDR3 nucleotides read TGCGCCAGCAGCTTGGGCAGACTTCCCACAGATACGCAGTATTTT. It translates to CASSLGRLPTDTQYF.

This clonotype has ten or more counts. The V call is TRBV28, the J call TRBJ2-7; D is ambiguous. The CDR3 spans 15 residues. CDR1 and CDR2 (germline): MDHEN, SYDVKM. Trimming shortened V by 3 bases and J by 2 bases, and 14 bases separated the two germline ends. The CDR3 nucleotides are TGTGCCAGCAGTTTCCGGACGGATTTTACCTACGAGCAGTACTTC. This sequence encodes CASSFRTDFTYEQYF.

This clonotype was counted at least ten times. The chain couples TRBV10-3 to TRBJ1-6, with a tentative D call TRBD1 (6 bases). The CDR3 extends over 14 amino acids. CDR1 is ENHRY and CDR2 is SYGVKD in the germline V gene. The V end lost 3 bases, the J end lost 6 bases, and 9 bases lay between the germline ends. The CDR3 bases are TGTGCCATCAGTGACGGGGGCCGTAATTCACCCCTCCACTTT. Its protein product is CAISDGGRNSPLHF.

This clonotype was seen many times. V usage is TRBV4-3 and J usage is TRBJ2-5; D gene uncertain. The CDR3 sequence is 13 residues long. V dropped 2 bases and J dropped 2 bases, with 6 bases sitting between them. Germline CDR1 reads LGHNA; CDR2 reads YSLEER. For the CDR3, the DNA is TGCGCCAGCAGCCAAACTTATCAAGAGACCCAGTACTTC. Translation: CASSQTYQETQYF.

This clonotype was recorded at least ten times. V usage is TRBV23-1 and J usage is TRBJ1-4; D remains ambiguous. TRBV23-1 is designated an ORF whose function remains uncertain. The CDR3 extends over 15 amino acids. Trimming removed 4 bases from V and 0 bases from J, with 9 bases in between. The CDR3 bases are TGCGCCAGCAGTCCTACAACCTCAACTAATGAAAAACTGTTTTTT. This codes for CASSPTTSTNEKLFF.

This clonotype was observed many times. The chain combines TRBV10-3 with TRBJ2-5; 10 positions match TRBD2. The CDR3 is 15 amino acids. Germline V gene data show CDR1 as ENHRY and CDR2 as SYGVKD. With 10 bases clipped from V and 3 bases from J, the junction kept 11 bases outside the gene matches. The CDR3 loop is CATLDPSGSEETQYF. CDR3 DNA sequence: TGTGCCACCTTGGATCCTAGCGGGAGTGAAGAGACCCAGTACTTC.

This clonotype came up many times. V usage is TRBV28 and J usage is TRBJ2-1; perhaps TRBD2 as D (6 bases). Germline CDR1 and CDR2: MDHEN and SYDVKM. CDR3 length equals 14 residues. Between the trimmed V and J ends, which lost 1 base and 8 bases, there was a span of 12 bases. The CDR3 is CASSLLREWDEQFF. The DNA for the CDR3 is TGTGCCAGCAGTTTATTACGGGAGTGGGATGAGCAGTTCTTC.

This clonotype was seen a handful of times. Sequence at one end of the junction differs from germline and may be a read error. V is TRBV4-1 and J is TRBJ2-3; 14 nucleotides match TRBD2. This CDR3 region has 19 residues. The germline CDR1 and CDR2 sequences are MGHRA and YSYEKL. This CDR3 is CASSQVAGLAGGSTDTQYF. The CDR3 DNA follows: TGTGCCAGCAGCCAAGTAGCCGGACTAGCGGGGGGTAGCACAGATACGCAGTATTTT.

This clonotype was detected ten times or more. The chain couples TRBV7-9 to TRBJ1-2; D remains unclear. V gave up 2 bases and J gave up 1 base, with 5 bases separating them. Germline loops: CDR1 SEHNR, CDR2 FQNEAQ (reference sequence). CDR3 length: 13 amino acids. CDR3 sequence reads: CASSLNLNYGYTF. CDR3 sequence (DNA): TGTGCCAGCAGCTTAAACCTTAACTATGGCTACACCTTC.

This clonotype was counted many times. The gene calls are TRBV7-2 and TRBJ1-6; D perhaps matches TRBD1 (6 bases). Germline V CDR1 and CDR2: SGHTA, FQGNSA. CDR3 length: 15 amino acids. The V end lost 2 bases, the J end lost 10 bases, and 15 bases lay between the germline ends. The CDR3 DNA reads TGTGCCAGCAGCTTATCTACGACAGGAAGATCACCCCTCCACTTT. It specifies CASSLSTTGRSPLHF. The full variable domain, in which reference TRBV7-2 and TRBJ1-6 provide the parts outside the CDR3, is GAGVSQSPSNKVTEKGKDVELRCDPISGHTALYWYRQSLGQGLEFLIYFQGNSAPDKSGLPSDRFSAERTGGSVSTLTIQRTQQEDSAVYLCASSLSTTGRSPLHFGNGTRLTVT.

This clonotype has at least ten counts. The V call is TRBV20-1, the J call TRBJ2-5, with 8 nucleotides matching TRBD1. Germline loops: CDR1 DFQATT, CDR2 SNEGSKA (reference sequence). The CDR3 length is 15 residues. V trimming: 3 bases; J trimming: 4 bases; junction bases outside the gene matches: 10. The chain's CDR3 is CSARRSRTGGETQYF. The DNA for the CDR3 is TGCAGTGCTAGGAGGTCCCGAACAGGGGGAGAGACCCAGTACTTC.

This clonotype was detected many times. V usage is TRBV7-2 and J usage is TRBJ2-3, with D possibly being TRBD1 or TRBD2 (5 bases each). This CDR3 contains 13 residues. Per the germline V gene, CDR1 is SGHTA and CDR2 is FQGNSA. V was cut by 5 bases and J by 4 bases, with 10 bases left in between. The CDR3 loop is CASSPGPADTQYF. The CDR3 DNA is TGTGCCAGCAGCCCGGGACCGGCAGATACGCAGTATTTT.

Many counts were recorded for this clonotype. The CDR3 nucleotides read TGTGCCAGCAGCTTCAGACAGGGTGAAGCTTTCTTT. Protein sequence: CASSFRQGEAFF. The rearrangement links TRBV7-2 to TRBJ1-1; 7 bases line up with TRBD1. Losses at the gene ends were 3 bases for V and 7 bases for J; bases not matched to a gene: 2. The CDR3 has 12 amino acids. Germline V lookup: CDR1 SGHTA, CDR2 FQGNSA.

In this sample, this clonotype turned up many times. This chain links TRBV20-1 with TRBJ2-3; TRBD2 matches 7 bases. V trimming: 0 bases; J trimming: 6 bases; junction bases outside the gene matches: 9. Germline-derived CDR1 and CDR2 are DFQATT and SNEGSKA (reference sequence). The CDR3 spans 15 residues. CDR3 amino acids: CSARDWRGRGDTQYF. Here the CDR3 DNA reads TGCAGTGCTAGAGATTGGCGGGGGAGAGGGGATACGCAGTATTTT.

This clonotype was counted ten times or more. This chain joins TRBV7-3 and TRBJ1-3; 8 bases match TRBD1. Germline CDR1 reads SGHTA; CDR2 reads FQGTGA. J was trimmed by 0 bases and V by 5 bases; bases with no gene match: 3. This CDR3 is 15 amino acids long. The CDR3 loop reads CASSPTGGSGNTIYF. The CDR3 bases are TGTGCCAGCAGCCCTACAGGGGGCTCTGGAAACACCATATATTTT. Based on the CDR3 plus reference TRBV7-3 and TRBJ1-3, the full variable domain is GAGVSQTPSNKVTEKGKYVELRCDPISGHTALYWYRQSLGQGPEFLIYFQGTGAADDSGLPNDRFFAVRPEGSVSTLKIQRTERGDSAVYLCASSPTGGSGNTIYFGEGSWLTVV.

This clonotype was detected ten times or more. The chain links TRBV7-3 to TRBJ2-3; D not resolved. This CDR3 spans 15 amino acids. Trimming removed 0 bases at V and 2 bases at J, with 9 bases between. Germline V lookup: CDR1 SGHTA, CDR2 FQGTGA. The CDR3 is CASSLTVSNTDTQYF. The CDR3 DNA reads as TGTGCCAGCAGCTTAACTGTTAGTAACACAGATACGCAGTATTTT.

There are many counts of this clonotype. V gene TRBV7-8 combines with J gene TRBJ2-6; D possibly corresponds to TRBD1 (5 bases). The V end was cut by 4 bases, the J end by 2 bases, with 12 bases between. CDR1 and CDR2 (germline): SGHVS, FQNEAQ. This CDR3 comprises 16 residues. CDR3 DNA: TGTGCCAGCAGCTCGCTAGACAGCCCTGGGGCCAACGTCCTGACTTTC. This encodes CASSSLDSPGANVLTF.

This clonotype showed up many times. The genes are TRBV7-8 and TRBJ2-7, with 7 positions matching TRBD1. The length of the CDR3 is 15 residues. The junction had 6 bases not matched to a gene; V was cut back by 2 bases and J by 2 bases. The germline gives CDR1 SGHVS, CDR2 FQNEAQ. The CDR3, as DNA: TGTGCCAGCAGCTTACCGAGACAGGGTACCTACGAGCAGTACTTC. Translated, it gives CASSLPRQGTYEQYF. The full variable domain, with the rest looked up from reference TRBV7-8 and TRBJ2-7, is GAGVSQSPRYKVAKRGQDVALRCDPISGHVSLFWYQQALGQGPEFLTYFQNEAQLDKSGLPSDRFFAERPEGSVSTLKIQRTQQEDSAVYLCASSLPRQGTYEQYFGPGTRLTVT.

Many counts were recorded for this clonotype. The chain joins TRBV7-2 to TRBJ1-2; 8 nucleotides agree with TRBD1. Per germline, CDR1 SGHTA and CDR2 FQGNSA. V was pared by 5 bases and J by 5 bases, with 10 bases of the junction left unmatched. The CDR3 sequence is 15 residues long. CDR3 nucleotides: TGTGCCAGCAGCGATAGACTTACAGGGGGGTATGGCTACACCTTC. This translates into CASSDRLTGGYGYTF.

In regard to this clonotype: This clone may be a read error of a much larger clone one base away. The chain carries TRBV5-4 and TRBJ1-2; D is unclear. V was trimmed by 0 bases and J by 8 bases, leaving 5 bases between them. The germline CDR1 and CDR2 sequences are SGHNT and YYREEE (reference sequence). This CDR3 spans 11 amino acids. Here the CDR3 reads CASSLAEGYTF. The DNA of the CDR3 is TGTGCCAGCAGCTTGGCTGAAGGCTACACCTTC.

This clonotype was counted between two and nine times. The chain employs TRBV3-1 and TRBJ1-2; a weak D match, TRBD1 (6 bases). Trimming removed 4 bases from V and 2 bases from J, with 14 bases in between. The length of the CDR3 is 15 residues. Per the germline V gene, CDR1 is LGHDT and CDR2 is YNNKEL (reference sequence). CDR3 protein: CASSLTGTPNYGYTF. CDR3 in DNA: TGTGCCAGCAGCCTCACCGGGACACCCAACTATGGCTACACCTTC.

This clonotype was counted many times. The CDR3 reads CASSYLPPTAVYNEQFF. As DNA, the CDR3 is TGTGCCAGCAGTTACCTCCCGCCTACCGCCGTCTACAATGAGCAGTTCTTC. The chain links TRBV6-2 or TRBV6-3 to TRBJ2-1, with D unclear. The length of the CDR3 is 17 residues. CDR1 MNHEY and CDR2 SVGEGT come from the germline V gene. Trimming took 2 bases from V and 3 from J, leaving 17 bases between them.

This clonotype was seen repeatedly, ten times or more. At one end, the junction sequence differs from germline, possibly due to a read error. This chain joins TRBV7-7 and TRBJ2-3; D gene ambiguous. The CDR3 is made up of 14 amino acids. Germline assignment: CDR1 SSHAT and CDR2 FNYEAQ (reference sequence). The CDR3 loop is CASSIRAPPDTQYF. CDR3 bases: TGTGCTAGCAGTATAAGGGCCCCCCCAGATACGCAGTATTTT. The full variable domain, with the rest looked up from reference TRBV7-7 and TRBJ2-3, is GAGVSQSPRYKVTKRGQDVTLRCDPISSHATLYWYQQALGQGPEFLTYFNYEAQPDKSGLPSDRFSAERPEGSISTLTIQRTEQRDSAMYRCASSIRAPPDTQYFGPGTRLTVL.

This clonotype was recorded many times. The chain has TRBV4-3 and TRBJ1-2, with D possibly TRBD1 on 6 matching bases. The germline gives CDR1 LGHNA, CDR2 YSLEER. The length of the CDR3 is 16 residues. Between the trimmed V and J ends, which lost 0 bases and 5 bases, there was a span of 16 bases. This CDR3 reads CASSQDLTRTAYGYTF. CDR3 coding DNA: TGCGCCAGCAGCCAAGATCTGACTCGGACAGCTTATGGCTACACCTTC.

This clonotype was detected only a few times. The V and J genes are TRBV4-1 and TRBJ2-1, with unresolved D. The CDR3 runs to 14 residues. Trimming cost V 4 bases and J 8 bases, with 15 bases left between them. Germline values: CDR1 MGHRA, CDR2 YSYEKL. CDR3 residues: CASSPTSRLDEQFF. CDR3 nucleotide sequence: TGCGCCAGCAGCCCTACCTCTCGTTTGGATGAGCAGTTCTTC.

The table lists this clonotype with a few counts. CDR3 protein: CATSLAGFGSPLHF. CDR3 sequence (DNA): TGTGCCACCAGCTTGGCAGGGTTTGGGTCACCCCTCCACTTT. The chain combines TRBV15 with TRBJ1-6; the D gene is possibly TRBD1 (5 bases). Trimming cost V 5 bases and J 10 bases, with 15 bases left between them. This CDR3 contains 14 residues. Germline loops: CDR1 LNHNV, CDR2 YYDKDF (reference sequence).